One and the same sample provided the 21 T cell receptor beta chains below, sequenced in a study of cytomegalovirus exposure and HLA in healthy donors. Vbeta (60) and Jbeta (13) primers were used in the PCR. Assay used: immunoSEQ multiplex PCR; TCRdb lists only in-frame clones, some missing. Among some 140,000 clones listed, 74% were seen once. The sequenced sample consisted of PBMCs. The receptors were sampled from a man in his thirties or forties in good health and CMV-seronegative.

The rearrangement uses TRBV5-6 and TRBJ1-4; tentatively, D is TRBD1 (5 bases). The CDR3 sequence is 14 residues long. V lost 1 base to trimming and J lost 5 bases, with 9 bases between them. The V gene's germline CDR1 is SGHDT and CDR2 YYEEEE. CDR3 in DNA: TGTGCCAGCAGCTTGAGGGGTGAAAATGAAAAACTGTTTTTT. This sequence encodes CASSLRGENEKLFF.

This chain uses TRBV5-1 with TRBJ1-3; TRBD1 might be the D (6 bases). This CDR3 has 15 residues. Germline values: CDR1 SGHRS, CDR2 YFSETQ. V was pared by 1 base and J by 8 bases, with 16 bases between. CDR3 residues: CASSLQGTVGDTIYF. The CDR3 DNA reads TGCGCCAGCAGCTTGCAGGGGACGGTGGGCGACACCATATATTTT.

Remarks on this clone: One end of the junction fails to match germline, which may point to a read error. The gene calls are TRBV6-6 and TRBJ1-6; TRBD1 agrees at 7 bases. The CDR3 sequence is 15 residues long. CDR1 and CDR2 (germline): MNHNY, SVGAGI (reference sequence). This CDR3 is CASLRQGGHNSPLNF. The CDR3 nucleotides are TGTGCCAGTCTTAGACAGGGTGGCCATAATTCACCCCTCAACTTT.

This clone was seen only once. The chain is built from TRBV30 and TRBJ2-5; TRBD2 aligns across 13 bases. V trimming: 0 bases; J trimming: 1 base; junction bases outside the gene matches: 5. Germline V gene lookup returns CDR1 GTSNPN and CDR2 SVGIG (reference sequence). The CDR3 runs to 17 residues. The CDR3 DNA is TGTGCCTGGAGTGTATGGACTAGCGGGGGAGTCCAAGAGACCCAGTACTTC. Amino acids: CAWSVWTSGGVQETQYF.

This chain links TRBV6-5 with TRBJ1-1; 7 bases agree with TRBD1. V shed 8 bases, J shed 4 bases, and the junction held 7 bases outside the gene matches. The germline gives CDR1 MNHEY, CDR2 SVGAGI. The CDR3 consists of 13 residues. The CDR3: CASPGRGTTEAFF. As DNA, the CDR3 is TGTGCCAGCCCCGGCAGGGGGACCACTGAAGCTTTCTTT.

The rearrangement joins TRBV19 to TRBJ2-7, with D maybe TRBD1 (7 bases). In germline, CDR1 is LNHDA, CDR2 SQIVND (reference sequence). The CDR3 is 12 amino acids. V was trimmed by 8 bases and J by 5 bases, leaving 13 bases between them. CDR3 coding DNA: TGTGCCAGTGGAGTCAGGGGGGACGAGCAGTACTTC. Its translation: CASGVRGDEQYF.

The chain combines TRBV4-2 with TRBJ1-6; no clear D. The germline CDR1 and CDR2 sequences are LGHNA and YNFKEQ. The CDR3 length is 15 residues. The germline V and J ends were trimmed by 1 base and 8 bases, with 12 bases remaining between them. DNA of the CDR3: TGTGCCAGCAGCCAAGTAGCGCTATTGGATTCACCCCTCCACTTT. Translating it yields CASSQVALLDSPLHF.

The chain couples TRBV21-1 to TRBJ2-7; no check of the table's D call, TRBD2, against the DNA was made. TRBV21-1 is deemed a pseudogene. The CDR3 loop spans 13 amino acids. CDR3 nucleotides: TGTGCCACCCCCCTCGGGGTGAGATACGAGCAGTACTTC. It encodes CATPLGVRYEQYF.

V gene TRBV6-1 combines with J gene TRBJ2-2; 10 positions match TRBD1. The V gene's germline CDR1 is MNHNS and CDR2 SASEGT. V dropped 6 bases and J dropped 4; count of bases not matched to a gene: 5. This CDR3 is built from 15 residues. The CDR3 bases are TGTGCCAGCAGGAGACAGGGGGCGGTCACCGGGGAGCTGTTTTTT. Encoded protein: CASRRQGAVTGELFF.

This rearrangement joins TRBV5-1 to TRBJ1-2; the match to TRBD1 covers 8 bases. Germline assignment: CDR1 SGHRS and CDR2 YFSETQ. The CDR3 sequence is 16 residues long. Germline trimming cut 0 bases from V and 6 bases from J; bases unmatched to any gene: 10. Here the CDR3 reads CASSLGLDRAANGYTF. The CDR3 nucleotides read TGCGCCAGCAGCTTGGGCTTGGACAGGGCGGCGAATGGCTACACCTTC.

The CDR3 here is CASSQERYGATYEQYF. CDR3 sequence (DNA): TGTGCCAGCAGCCAAGAGCGGTATGGGGCGACCTACGAGCAGTACTTC. The chain is built from TRBV14 and TRBJ2-7; D possibly corresponds to TRBD1 (5 bases). CDR1 and CDR2 from the germline V gene are SGHDN and FVKESK. Deletions cut 0 bases from V and 2 bases from J, with 14 bases between. The CDR3 extends over 16 amino acids.

The CDR3 DNA reads as TGTGCCAGCAGCTCCGGACAGGGTGCGTCACCCCTCCACTTT. Translation gives CASSSGQGASPLHF. The chain carries TRBV21-1 and TRBJ1-6; whether TRBD1, the table's D call, matches the DNA was not checked. TRBV21-1 is an annotated pseudogene. CDR3 length: 14 amino acids.

The V gene is TRBV28, the J gene TRBJ1-5, with D uncertain. The V gene lost 3 bases and the J gene lost 0 bases, with 6 bases spanning the gap. Germline lookup yields CDR1 MDHEN and CDR2 SYDVKM. This CDR3 comprises 14 residues. The CDR3 sequence is CASSFGDSNQPQHF. CDR3 nucleotide sequence: TGTGCCAGCAGTTTTGGAGATAGCAATCAGCCCCAGCATTTT.

The chain links TRBV2 to TRBJ2-1; possibly TRBD1 for D (6 bases). This CDR3 has 14 amino acids. Between the trimmed V and J ends, which lost 1 base and 10 bases, there was a span of 14 bases. Germline CDR1 reads SNHLY; CDR2 reads FYNNEI. CDR3 coding DNA: TGTGCCAGCAGTGAAGGGGGGCAGGAACGGGAGCAGTTCTTC. It is translated as CASSEGGQEREQFF.

The V call is TRBV28, the J call TRBJ2-2, with 9 bases lining up with TRBD2. The CDR3 spans 17 residues. CDR1 and CDR2 from the germline V gene are MDHEN and SYDVKM. V trimming: 2 bases; J trimming: 4 bases; junction bases outside the gene matches: 8. The CDR3 DNA sequence: TGTGCCAGCAGTTTAGTGTTTGGCGGGAGGGGCACCGGGGAGCTGTTTTTT. It is translated as CASSLVFGGRGTGELFF.

The chain links TRBV29-1 to TRBJ1-2; D remains ambiguous. This CDR3 has 14 residues. V was trimmed by 0 bases and J by 3 bases, leaving 11 bases between them. Germline lookup yields CDR1 SQVTM and CDR2 ANQGSEA. This chain's CDR3 is CSVEEPGSYYGYTF. CDR3 nucleotide sequence: TGCAGCGTTGAAGAACCCGGGAGTTACTATGGCTACACCTTC.

The chain couples TRBV2 to TRBJ1-2; maybe TRBD1 (6 bases). The CDR3 length is 14 residues. Germline assignment: CDR1 SNHLY and CDR2 FYNNEI. V lost 2 bases to trimming and J lost 7 bases, with 14 bases between them. In nucleotides, the CDR3 is TGTGCCAGCAGTGAAACAGGGATCATTAGTGGCTACACCTTC. It is translated as CASSETGIISGYTF.

The rearrangement links TRBV27 to TRBJ2-3; 10 nucleotides align to TRBD2. Trimming cost V 6 bases and J 2 bases; bases outside gene matches: 2. CDR3 size: 14 residues. Germline V lookup: CDR1 MNHEY, CDR2 SMNVEV (reference sequence). CDR3 nucleotide sequence: TGTGCCAGCAGGGGACTAGCGAACACAGATACGCAGTATTTT. Its translation is CASRGLANTDTQYF.

The J gene is TRBJ1-1, the V gene TRBV27; D is unclear. Germline CDR1 is MNHEY and CDR2 is SMNVEV (reference sequence). The CDR3 has 14 amino acids. The V gene lost 3 bases and the J gene lost 4 bases, with 12 bases spanning the gap. The CDR3 protein is CASSFLGASTEAFF. DNA of the CDR3: TGTGCCAGCAGTTTTCTCGGAGCAAGCACTGAAGCTTTCTTT.

The chain carries TRBV18 and TRBJ1-1; possibly TRBD1 for D (5 bases). The CDR3 runs 14 residues. Germline loops: CDR1 KGHSH, CDR2 LQKENI. Trimming took 6 bases from V and 0 from J, leaving 11 bases between them. The CDR3 spells CASSRGEVNTEAFF. In DNA, the CDR3 is TGTGCCAGCTCCCGGGGGGAGGTGAACACTGAAGCTTTCTTT. Variable domain in full (rest from reference TRBV18 and TRBJ1-1): NAGVMQNPRHLVRRRGQEARLRCSPMKGHSHVYWYRQLPEEGLKFMVYLQKENIIDESGMPKERFSAEFPKEGPSILRIQQVVRGDSAAYFCASSRGEVNTEAFFGQGTRLTVV.

The chain combines TRBV5-8 with TRBJ1-2; 7 positions agree with TRBD1. The V gene end was trimmed by 2 bases and the J gene end by 6 bases; junction bases not matched to a gene: 7. The CDR3 consists of 14 residues. The germline V gene has CDR1 SGHTS and CDR2 YDEGEE. The CDR3 here is CASSLQGPSDGYTF. CDR3 nucleotide sequence: TGTGCCAGCAGCTTACAGGGGCCCTCGGATGGCTACACCTTC. The full variable domain, with the rest looked up from reference TRBV5-8 and TRBJ1-2, is EAGVTQSPTHLIKTRGQQATLRCSPISGHTSVYWYQQALGLGLQFLLWYDEGEERNRGNFPPRFSGRQFPNYSSELNVNALELEDSALYLCASSLQGPSDGYTFGSGTRLTVV.